One sample yielded the 19 T cell receptor beta chains listed below, sequenced in a study of cytomegalovirus exposure and HLA in healthy donors. This table comes from immunoSEQ multiplex PCR, and its TCRdb copy is limited to in-frame clones, with some not included. The sample has some 140,000 clones, about 91% seen once. The sequenced material came from PBMCs. These receptors were collected from a woman in her late teens or twenties in good health and CMV-seropositive.

V gene TRBV9 combines with J gene TRBJ2-1; 12 bases align to TRBD2. Trimming cost V 0 bases and J 4 bases; bases outside gene matches: 5. Germline V gene lookup returns CDR1 SGDLS and CDR2 YYNGEE. This CDR3 is built from 17 residues. In DNA, the CDR3 is TGTGCCAGCAGCGTAGGGGCTAGCGGGGGGGTATACAATGAGCAGTTCTTC. Encoded protein: CASSVGASGGVYNEQFF.

The CDR3 loop reads CASSYNSQETQYF. The CDR3 region has the DNA TGTGCCAGCAGTTACAACAGCCAAGAGACCCAGTACTTC. The chain has TRBV6-5 and TRBJ2-5; D is undetermined. Germline-derived CDR1 and CDR2 are MNHEY and SVGAGI. Trimming removed 2 bases at V and 1 base at J, with 5 bases between. The CDR3 runs to 13 residues.

J is TRBJ1-2 and V is TRBV30; no clear D gene. Germline values: CDR1 GTSNPN, CDR2 SVGIG (reference sequence). V lost 4 bases and J lost 6, with 9 bases in between. CDR3 size: 11 residues. The CDR3 protein is CAWTERDGYTF. DNA for the CDR3: TGTGCCTGGACCGAGCGCGATGGCTACACCTTC.

The genes are TRBV6-6 and TRBJ2-1; tentative D call: TRBD2 (5 bases). The CDR3 sequence is 14 residues long. Germline CDR1 reads MNHNY; CDR2 reads SVGAGI (reference sequence). Trimming left V 2 bases short and J 7 bases short, with 12 bases between. The CDR3, as DNA: TGTGCCAGCAGTTACACCGGGGTCGAAAATGAGCAGTTCTTC. Protein sequence: CASSYTGVENEQFF.

The rearrangement links TRBV19 to TRBJ2-7; TRBD2 is a possible D gene (7 bases). Between the trimmed V and J ends, which lost 5 bases and 6 bases, there was a span of 23 bases. Per the germline V gene, CDR1 is LNHDA and CDR2 is SQIVND (reference sequence). This CDR3 is built from 16 residues. CDR3 sequence reads: CASSLRGGLQPREQYF. CDR3 DNA sequence: TGTGCCAGTAGTTTGAGGGGGGGGCTACAGCCGCGCGAGCAGTACTTC.

The chain couples TRBV25-1 to TRBJ2-3, with TRBD2 identical over 8 bases. The CDR3 loop spans 16 amino acids. Germline CDR1 MGHDK, CDR2 SYGVNS. The V segment lost 6 bases and the J segment 7 bases; nucleotides outside the gene matches: 15. CDR3 region: CASSLSGATTTYTQYF. CDR3 DNA: TGTGCCAGCAGCCTTAGCGGGGCGACGACCACCTATACGCAGTATTTT.

The chain links TRBV5-1 to TRBJ2-7; 10 bases line up with TRBD2. The V gene's germline CDR1 is SGHRS and CDR2 YFSETQ. The CDR3 consists of 18 residues. After removal of 0 bases from V and 2 bases from J, the junction contained 11 bases not matched to a gene. The CDR3 loop reads CASSLESSGGLTAYEQYF. The CDR3 DNA sequence: TGCGCCAGCAGCTTGGAGAGTAGCGGGGGGCTAACCGCCTACGAGCAGTACTTC.

The sample holds one count of this clone. This chain connects TRBV5-1 to TRBJ1-2, with 8 bases that match TRBD1. V was clipped by 2 bases and J by 5 bases; unmatched bases: 8. This CDR3 region has 15 residues. CDR1 is SGHRS, CDR2 YFSETQ, per germline. CDR3 nucleotide sequence: TGCGCCAGCAGCTTTCTGGGGGACAGGAATTATGGCTACACCTTC. Protein product: CASSFLGDRNYGYTF.

CDR3 region: CASSPPGGEYGYTF. CDR3 DNA: TGTGCCAGCTCACCGCCAGGGGGCGAGTATGGCTACACCTTC. The chain combines TRBV18 with TRBJ1-2; 8 bases agree with TRBD1. CDR3 size: 14 residues. Germline CDR1 reads KGHSH; CDR2 reads LQKENI. V lost 3 bases, J lost 5 bases, and 5 bases stayed unmatched.

The chain couples TRBV7-2 to TRBJ1-4; perhaps TRBD1 as D (5 bases). This CDR3 comprises 15 residues. V lost 1 base, J lost 5 bases, and 11 bases lay in between. CDR1 and CDR2 from the germline V gene are SGHTA and FQGNSA. CDR3 DNA: TGTGCCAGCAGCTTAGTCGGGGGTTGGAATGAAAAACTGTTTTTT. The encoded protein is CASSLVGGWNEKLFF.

Comments on this clone: At one boundary the junction diverges from the germline segment, which might be a read error. This chain uses TRBV30 with TRBJ1-1, with 9 bases fitting TRBD1. The CDR3 contains 18 residues. Germline V gene lookup returns CDR1 GTSNPN and CDR2 SVGIG (reference sequence). CDR3 region: CAWGVGVYGTGIPPEAFF. The CDR3 DNA reads as TGTGCCTGGGGTGTAGGGGTATACGGGACAGGGATCCCCCCTGAAGCTTTCTTT.

This chain's CDR3 is CASSSSRVDTQYF. CDR3 coding DNA: TGTGCCAGCAGTTCCTCCAGGGTGGATACGCAGTATTTT. The chain uses TRBV28 and TRBJ2-3; a possible D gene is TRBD1 (5 bases). CDR1 and CDR2 from the germline V gene are MDHEN and SYDVKM. The length of the CDR3 is 13 residues. Trimming removed 4 bases at V and 6 bases at J, with 11 bases between. Complete variable domain (other parts from reference TRBV28 and TRBJ2-3): DVKVTQSSRYLVKRTGEKVFLECVQDMDHENMFWYRQDPGLGLRLIYFSYDVKMKEKGDIPEGYSVSREKKERFSLILESASTNQTSMYLCASSSSRVDTQYFGPGTRLTVL.

The genes are TRBV6-1 and TRBJ1-5; tentative D call: TRBD1 (6 bases). The CDR3 runs 14 residues. CDR1 MNHNS and CDR2 SASEGT come from the germline V gene. The V and J ends lost 5 bases and 0 bases respectively, with 8 bases between them. The CDR3 bases are TGTGCCAGCAGTCCGGGACATAGCAATCAGCCCCAGCATTTT. Translated, it gives CASSPGHSNQPQHF.

In this sample, this clone turned up once. The chain uses TRBV5-6 and TRBJ1-2; D not certain. Trimming removed 0 bases at V and 1 base at J, with 13 bases between. There are 16 residues in the CDR3. The germline V gene encodes CDR1 SGHDT and CDR2 YYEEEE. CDR3 in amino acids: CASSLAKARLNYGYTF. The CDR3 nucleotides are TGTGCCAGCAGCTTGGCCAAGGCCAGACTTAACTATGGCTACACCTTC.

The chain recombines TRBV7-2 with TRBJ2-3; TRBD2 agrees at 9 bases. CDR1 SGHTA and CDR2 FQGNSA come from the germline V gene. After removal of 1 base from V and 9 bases from J, the junction contained 14 bases not matched to a gene. CDR3 length equals 17 residues. CDR3 bases: TGTGCCAGCAGCTTAGTGCTACAGCGGGGGGCCGGACGGACGCAGTATTTT. Encoded protein: CASSLVLQRGAGRTQYF.

The chain carries TRBV6-6 and TRBJ1-1; TRBD1 aligns across 9 bases. Germline loops: CDR1 MNHNY, CDR2 SVGAGI (reference sequence). The CDR3 has 14 residues. Trimming at V came to 6 bases and at J to 6 bases, leaving 8 bases not matched to a gene. The DNA of the CDR3 is TGTGCCAGCAGCCAAGGACAGGGGTTTTCTGAAGCTTTCTTT. Protein product: CASSQGQGFSEAFF.

This sequence joins TRBV9 and TRBJ2-1; TRBD2 aligns across 8 bases. Germline V gives CDR1 SGDLS, CDR2 YYNGEE. The CDR3 consists of 17 residues. Trimming took 3 bases from V and 3 from J; bases not matched to a gene: 11. CDR3 sequence reads: CASSAGATSGIYNEQFF. The CDR3 DNA sequence: TGTGCCAGCAGCGCTGGGGCCACTAGCGGCATCTACAATGAGCAGTTCTTC.

The V call is TRBV5-1, the J call TRBJ1-6; TRBD1 agrees at 7 bases. CDR1 and CDR2 from the germline V gene are SGHRS and YFSETQ. The CDR3 spans 16 residues. The V segment lost 4 bases and the J segment 8 bases; nucleotides outside the gene matches: 12. In DNA, the CDR3 is TGCGCCAGCAGCGCCGACCCGACAGGGTGGGATTCACCCCTCCACTTT. This translates into CASSADPTGWDSPLHF.

The genes are TRBV4-3 and TRBJ2-1; 7 positions agree with TRBD1. Germline assignment: CDR1 LGHNA and CDR2 YSLEER. Trimming removed 6 bases from V and 8 bases from J; junction bases left unmatched: 13. There are 15 residues in the CDR3. CDR3 residues: CASRLTGNTWDEQFF. DNA for the CDR3: TGCGCCAGCAGGCTGACAGGGAATACTTGGGATGAGCAGTTCTTC.